These 16 T cell receptor beta chains were all obtained from the same sample, sequenced in a study of breast tumors, draining lymph nodes, adjacent tissues. One entry per CDR3 protein, called by TCRdb with MiXCR from the multiplex PCR reads. The sample has 100,000 to 150,000 distinct CDR3 sequences; 20% are singletons. Axillary draining lymph nodes of breast cancer patients supplied the node samples. Sequenced sample: axillary lymph node tissue. These receptors all stem from a female donor with breast cancer. Some clones in this sample may be carry-over from other donors' samples.

This clonotype was seen at least ten times. V is TRBV12-3 or TRBV12-4 and J is TRBJ1-4; weak D call: TRBD1 (5 bases). This CDR3 region has 15 residues. The V end was cut by 7 bases, the J end by 11 bases, with 23 bases between. The DNA of the CDR3 is TGTGCCAGCAAACCCTACCGGGACCGGGTGGGGAAACTGTTTTTT. Residues: CASKPYRDRVGKLFF.

About this clonotype itself: This could be a read error, since a much larger clone is one nucleotide away. The chain employs TRBV12-3 or TRBV12-4 and TRBJ1-5; 7 bases map to TRBD1. J gave up 8 bases and V 4 bases, and 8 bases lay outside the gene matches. The CDR3 length is 14 residues. The chain's CDR3 is CASSSTGDQEPQHF. CDR3 nucleotide sequence: TGTGCCAGCAGTTCAACAGGGGACCAAGAGCCCCAGCATTTT.

This clonotype showed up many times. The V gene is TRBV5-8, the J gene TRBJ2-2, with 8 bases aligning to TRBD1. CDR3 length: 17 residues. Germline V lookup: CDR1 SGHTS, CDR2 YDEGEE. After removal of 3 bases from V and 2 bases from J, the junction contained 9 bases not matched to a gene. The CDR3 sequence: CASSSTGALRNTGELFF. For the CDR3, the DNA is TGTGCCAGCAGCTCGACAGGGGCCCTTAGAAACACCGGGGAGCTGTTTTTT.

This clonotype was recorded at least ten times. The chain combines TRBV5-8 with TRBJ2-5; TRBD1 matches at 7 bases. The CDR3 is 14 amino acids. The V and J ends lost 4 bases and 2 bases, in that order; junction bases with no gene match: 5. Germline CDR1 SGHTS, CDR2 YDEGEE. The CDR3 DNA is TGTGCCAGCAGCCAGGGACAGTTGCAAGAGACCCAGTACTTC. This sequence encodes CASSQGQLQETQYF.

To note about this clonotype: This clone may be a read error of a much larger clone one base away. The chain couples TRBV20-1 to TRBJ2-1, with TRBD1 identical over 10 bases. The CDR3 has 13 amino acids. Per germline, CDR1 DFQATT and CDR2 SNEGSKA (reference sequence). With 5 bases clipped from V and 9 bases from J, the junction kept 7 bases outside the gene matches. The CDR3 nucleotides are TGCAGTGCTGGTGACAGGGGGCATGGTGAGCAGTTCTTC. Amino acids: CSAGDRGHGEQFF.

This chain connects TRBV4-2 to TRBJ2-2, with TRBD2 identical over 8 bases. CDR1 is LGHNA, CDR2 YNFKEQ, per germline. The V and J ends lost 5 bases and 2 bases, in that order; junction bases with no gene match: 4. The CDR3 is 15 amino acids. CDR3 residues: CASSSTSVNTGELFF. Here the CDR3 DNA reads TGTGCCAGCAGCTCGACTAGCGTTAACACCGGGGAGCTGTTTTTT.

The chain uses TRBV7-9 and TRBJ1-1; TRBD1 matches at 7 bases. V dropped 4 bases and J dropped 1; count of bases not matched to a gene: 3. The CDR3 runs to 14 residues. Germline V gene sequence: CDR1 SEHNR, CDR2 FQNEAQ (reference sequence). The CDR3 here is CASSSGGWNTEAFF. The CDR3 coding sequence is TGTGCCAGCAGCTCAGGGGGATGGAACACTGAAGCTTTCTTT.

This clonotype was counted many times. The chain links TRBV6-6 to TRBJ1-5; 10 nucleotides match TRBD1. CDR3 length: 14 residues. V was clipped by 5 bases and J by 5 bases; unmatched bases: 3. CDR1 is MNHNY, CDR2 SVGAGI, per germline (reference sequence). CDR3 region: CASSQDRGHQPQHF. Written as DNA, the CDR3 is TGTGCCAGCAGTCAAGACAGGGGGCATCAGCCCCAGCATTTT.

There are many counts of this clonotype. The chain has TRBV25-1 and TRBJ2-6, with D uncertain. V was cut by 7 bases and J by 0 bases, with 13 bases left in between. Germline CDR1 MGHDK, CDR2 SYGVNS. The CDR3 totals 16 residues. The CDR3 DNA reads TGTGCCAGCACCAACACAGTTTTCTCTGGGGCCAACGTCCTGACTTTC. This encodes CASTNTVFSGANVLTF. Filled out from reference TRBV25-1 and TRBJ2-6, the complete variable domain reads EADIYQTPRYLVIGTGKKITLECSQTMGHDKMYWYQQDPGMELHLIHYSYGVNSTEKGDLSSESTVSRIRTEHFPLTLESARPSHTSQYLCASTNTVFSGANVLTFGAGSRLTVL.

This chain joins TRBV6-2 or TRBV6-3 and TRBJ2-4, with TRBD2 identical over 8 bases. CDR1 and CDR2 from the germline V gene are MNHEY and SVGEGT. This CDR3 has 15 residues. V lost 7 bases, J lost 0 bases, and 5 bases stayed unmatched. CDR3 in DNA: TGTGCCAGCAAAAGCGGGGGCGAAGCCAAAAACATTCAGTACTTC. Its protein product is CASKSGGEAKNIQYF.

This clonotype appeared a single time. Since a much larger clone is just one base distant, this may be a read error. The chain has TRBV20-1 and TRBJ2-1; a weak D match, TRBD2 (5 bases). Germline CDR1 and CDR2: DFQATT and SNEGSKA (reference sequence). This CDR3 has 13 residues. The CDR3 region is CSARRAAQNGQFF. Written as DNA, the CDR3 is TGCAGTGCTAGAAGAGCGGCCCAAAATGGGCAGTTCTTC.

With regard to this clonotype: This may be a read error, as it is one base from a much larger clone. The chain has TRBV9 and TRBJ2-5; D unclear. Trimming stripped 1 base from V and 7 bases from J, with 14 bases between. This CDR3 has 14 amino acids. Germline CDR1 and CDR2: SGDLS and YYNGEE. CDR3: CASSVSEIWGTQYF. CDR3 nucleotide sequence: TGTGCCAGCAGCGTATCAGAAATATGGGGGACCCAGTACTTC.

The chain carries TRBV15 and TRBJ1-1, with 9 bases aligning to TRBD1. Germline CDR1 LNHNV, CDR2 YYDKDF (reference sequence). The ends lost 4 bases at V and 1 base at J; junction bases unmatched: 4. This CDR3 comprises 15 residues. The CDR3 protein is CATSTRQGGNTEAFF. The CDR3 DNA reads as TGTGCCACCAGCACCAGACAGGGGGGGAACACTGAAGCTTTCTTT.

This clonotype was counted at least ten times. The chain recombines TRBV6-5 with TRBJ2-1; 10 bases agree with TRBD2. The J segment lost 9 bases and the V segment lost 3 bases, leaving 11 bases of the junction unmatched. The CDR3 covers 16 residues. Germline values: CDR1 MNHEY, CDR2 SVGAGI. CDR3 nucleotides: TGTGCCAGCAGTTATACGCCTAGCGGGAGTAGGACTGAGCAGTTCTTC. Amino acid sequence: CASSYTPSGSRTEQFF.

The sample holds many counts of this clonotype. The V gene is TRBV20-1, the J gene TRBJ2-3; a possible D gene is TRBD2 (6 bases). The CDR3 runs 15 residues. V lost 1 base, J lost 0 bases, and 11 bases lay in between. Germline CDR1 DFQATT, CDR2 SNEGSKA (reference sequence). The CDR3 DNA follows: TGCAGTGCTAGAGGTCTTAGCGGTAGCACAGATACGCAGTATTTT. Amino acid sequence: CSARGLSGSTDTQYF.

This clonotype was counted at least ten times. The V call is TRBV18, the J call TRBJ2-7; D call uncertain. Germline V gives CDR1 KGHSH, CDR2 LQKENI. V lost 3 bases to trimming and J lost 2 bases, with 14 bases between them. The CDR3 runs to 15 residues. CDR3 in amino acids: CASSPEVGQAYEQYF. Written as DNA, the CDR3 is TGTGCCAGCTCACCCGAAGTAGGTCAAGCCTACGAGCAGTACTTC. Together with reference TRBV18 and TRBJ2-7, the CDR3 gives the full variable domain: NAGVMQNPRHLVRRRGQEARLRCSPMKGHSHVYWYRQLPEEGLKFMVYLQKENIIDESGMPKERFSAEFPKEGPSILRIQQVVRGDSAAYFCASSPEVGQAYEQYFGPGTRLTVT.